The entry below gives a single TCR beta chain sequence along with its context. The sample contains more than one DNA sequence encoding this CDR3. These data originate in a study of blood T cell repertoires in COVID-19. Overall study context: Sources were T cells, B-cell-depleted T cells, or PBMCs; the material itself was cDNA or gDNA.

From germline, CDR1 is SGHNT and CDR2 YYREEE (reference sequence). This CDR3 has 15 amino acids. V lost 0 bases, J lost 0 bases, and 7 bases lay in between. TCRdb's copy holds only in-frame clones and misses some; the assay was immunoSEQ multiplex PCR. The sample carries a few hundred thousand clones, 91% recorded once. V usage is TRBV5-4 and J usage is TRBJ2-1; D is unclear. The sample was peripheral blood. The sequence was collected from a person aged 18 to 35 with COVID-19, enrolled during active disease. For the CDR3, the DNA is TGTGCCAGCAGCTTGGGACTGGCCTCCTACAATGAGCAGTTCTTC. It yields the protein CASSLGLASYNEQFF.